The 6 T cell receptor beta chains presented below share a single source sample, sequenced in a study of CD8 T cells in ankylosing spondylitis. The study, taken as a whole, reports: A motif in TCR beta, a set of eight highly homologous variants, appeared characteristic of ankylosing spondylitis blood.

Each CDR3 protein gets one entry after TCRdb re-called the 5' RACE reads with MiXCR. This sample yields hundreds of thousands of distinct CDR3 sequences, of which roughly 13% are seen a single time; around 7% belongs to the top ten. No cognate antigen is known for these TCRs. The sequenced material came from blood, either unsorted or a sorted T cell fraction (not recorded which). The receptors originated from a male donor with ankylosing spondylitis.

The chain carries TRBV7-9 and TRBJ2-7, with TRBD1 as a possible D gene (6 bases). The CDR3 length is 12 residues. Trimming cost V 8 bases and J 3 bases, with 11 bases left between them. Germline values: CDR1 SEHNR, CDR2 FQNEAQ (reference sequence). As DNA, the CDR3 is TGTGCCAGCGCACAGGGTTACTACGAGCAGTACTTC. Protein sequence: CASAQGYYEQYF.

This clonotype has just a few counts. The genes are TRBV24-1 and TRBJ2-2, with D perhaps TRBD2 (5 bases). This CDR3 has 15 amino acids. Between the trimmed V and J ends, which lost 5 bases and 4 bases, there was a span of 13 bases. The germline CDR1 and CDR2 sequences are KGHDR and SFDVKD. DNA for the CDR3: TGTGCCACCAGTGGTCGGGGAATAAGCACCGGGGAGCTGTTTTTT. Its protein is CATSGRGISTGELFF.

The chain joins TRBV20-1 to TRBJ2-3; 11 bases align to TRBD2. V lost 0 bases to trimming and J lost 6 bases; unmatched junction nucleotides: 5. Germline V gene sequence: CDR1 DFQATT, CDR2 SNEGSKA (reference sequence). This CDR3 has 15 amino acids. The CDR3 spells CSARDSGRAGDTQYF. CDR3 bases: TGCAGTGCTAGAGATAGCGGGAGGGCCGGGGATACGCAGTATTTT.

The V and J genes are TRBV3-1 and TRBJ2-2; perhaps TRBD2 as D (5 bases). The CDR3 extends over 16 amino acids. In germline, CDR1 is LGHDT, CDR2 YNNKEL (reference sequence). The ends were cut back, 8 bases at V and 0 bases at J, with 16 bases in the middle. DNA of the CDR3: TGTGCCAGCCACAAAAGCGGAAAGGCGAACACCGGGGAGCTGTTTTTT. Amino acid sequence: CASHKSGKANTGELFF.

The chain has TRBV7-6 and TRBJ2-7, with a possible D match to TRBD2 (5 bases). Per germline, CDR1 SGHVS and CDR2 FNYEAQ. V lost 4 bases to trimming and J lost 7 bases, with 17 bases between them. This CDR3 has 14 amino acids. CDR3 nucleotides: TGTGCCAGCAGCTCTCTAGTAGCCCTAGCTGAGCAGTACTTC. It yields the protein CASSSLVALAEQYF.

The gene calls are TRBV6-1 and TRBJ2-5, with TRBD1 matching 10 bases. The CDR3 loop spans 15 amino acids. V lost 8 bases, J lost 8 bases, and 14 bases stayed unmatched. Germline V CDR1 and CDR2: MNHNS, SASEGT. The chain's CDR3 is CASASWDRGSGTQYF. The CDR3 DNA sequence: TGTGCCAGCGCCTCCTGGGACAGGGGATCGGGTACCCAGTACTTC.